This passage covers 6 T cell receptor beta chains from one sample sequenced in a study of blood T cell repertoires in COVID-19. Profiling relied on immunoSEQ multiplex PCR, and the TCRdb table lists in-frame clones only, not all of them. The data contain under 150,000 clones, about 85% of them singletons. Sample: peripheral blood. These receptors were obtained from a man aged 65 to 85 with acute or convalescent COVID-19.

This chain links TRBV5-1 with TRBJ1-2; 7 nucleotides agree with TRBD1. Losses at the gene ends were 4 bases for V and 0 bases for J; bases not matched to a gene: 12. This CDR3 is built from 17 residues. Per germline, CDR1 SGHRS and CDR2 YFSETQ. CDR3 in DNA: TGCGCCAGCAGCCCCGGACAGGCAAATGTCGCTAACTATGGCTACACCTTC. It is translated as CASSPGQANVANYGYTF. Full variable domain (rest looked up from reference TRBV5-1 and TRBJ1-2): KAGVTQTPRYLIKTRGQQVTLSCSPISGHRSVSWYQQTPGQGLQFLFEYFSETQRNKGNFPGRFSGRQFSNSRSEMNVSTLELGDSALYLCASSPGQANVANYGYTFGSGTRLTVV.

The rearrangement links TRBV6-5 to TRBJ2-3; 9 positions match TRBD1. Germline V lookup: CDR1 MNHEY, CDR2 SVGAGI. The J segment lost 1 base and the V segment lost 7 bases, leaving 6 bases of the junction unmatched. The CDR3 spans 15 residues. The CDR3 bases are TGTGCCAGCAATGGGGACAGGGACCGCACAGATACGCAGTATTTT. Protein: CASNGDRDRTDTQYF.

The V gene is TRBV14, the J gene TRBJ2-2, with 8 bases aligning to TRBD1. CDR3 length equals 16 residues. The J segment lost 4 bases and the V segment lost 1 base, leaving 5 bases of the junction unmatched. Germline CDR1 reads SGHDN; CDR2 reads FVKESK. The CDR3 DNA reads as TGTGCCAGCAGCCAAGCAGGGGGCGCGGTCACCGGGGAGCTGTTTTTT. This codes for CASSQAGGAVTGELFF.

This chain joins TRBV30 and TRBJ1-6, with 9 bases that match TRBD1. Germline CDR1 reads GTSNPN; CDR2 reads SVGIG (reference sequence). The CDR3 covers 14 residues. Losses at the gene ends were 4 bases for V and 11 bases for J; bases not matched to a gene: 9. The CDR3 DNA sequence: TGTGCCTGGACCCGGACAGGGGAGGGGACACCCCTCCACTTT. Translation: CAWTRTGEGTPLHF.

The chain is built from TRBV5-6 and TRBJ1-2; D is possibly TRBD1 (6 bases). The CDR3 spans 15 residues. From germline, CDR1 is SGHDT and CDR2 YYEEEE. Trimming took 2 bases from V and 5 from J, leaving 16 bases between them. The CDR3: CASSLRQARGYGYTF. As DNA, the CDR3 is TGTGCCAGCAGCTTAAGACAGGCCCGGGGATATGGCTACACCTTC.

This clone showed up just once. The rearrangement joins TRBV19 to TRBJ1-5; D gene uncertain. Germline V gene sequence: CDR1 LNHDA, CDR2 SQIVND (reference sequence). This CDR3 has 14 residues. The germline V and J ends were trimmed by 2 bases and 7 bases, with 12 bases remaining between them. CDR3 DNA sequence: TGTGCCAGTAGTATATATCGAACTCGACAGCCCCAGCATTTT. It yields the protein CASSIYRTRQPQHF.